The 16 T cell receptor beta chains in this list originate from one sample, sequenced in a study of blood T cell repertoires in COVID-19. Repertoires were generated with immunoSEQ multiplex PCR, while TCRdb's copy carries only in-frame clones and drops some. The sample lists more than 45,000 clones; approximately 81% were seen once. Specimen: peripheral blood. Source of these receptors: a man aged 40-49 years with active COVID-19.

With regard to this clone: Germline is not matched at one junction end, which may reflect a read error. V and J are TRBV7-2 and TRBJ2-1, with 8 nucleotides matching TRBD1. Looked up from germline, CDR1 is SGHTA and CDR2 is FQGNSA. The CDR3 loop spans 13 amino acids. CDR3 in amino acids: CASSQGAARSQVF. The CDR3 nucleotides are TGTGCCAGCAGTCAGGGGGCCGCTAGATCCCAGGTCTTC.

The V and J genes are TRBV2 and TRBJ1-1, with TRBD1 matching over 9 bases. The germline CDR1 and CDR2 sequences are SNHLY and FYNNEI. CDR3 length: 15 amino acids. The junction had 7 bases not matched to a gene; V was cut back by 6 bases and J by 2 bases. The DNA of the CDR3 is TGTGCCAGCAGCTATCTGACAGGGGGTAACACTGAAGCTTTCTTT. It codes for CASSYLTGGNTEAFF.

This sequence joins TRBV28 and TRBJ2-1, with TRBD2 matching over 8 bases. The CDR3 length is 18 residues. Germline V gene sequence: CDR1 MDHEN, CDR2 SYDVKM. Germline trimming cut 5 bases from V and 4 bases from J; bases unmatched to any gene: 16. CDR3 sequence reads: CASSQAFVGSGNYNEQFF. Here the CDR3 DNA reads TGTGCCAGCAGTCAAGCGTTTGTCGGTAGCGGGAATTACAATGAGCAGTTCTTC.

In this sample, this clone turned up once. The chain is built from TRBV5-1 and TRBJ2-6; D unclear. There are 14 residues in the CDR3. Germline-derived CDR1 and CDR2 are SGHRS and YFSETQ. Between the trimmed V and J ends, which lost 6 bases and 0 bases, there was a span of 7 bases. Here the CDR3 DNA reads TGCGCCAGCACCCCCGGCTCTGGGGCCAACGTCCTGACTTTC. This codes for CASTPGSGANVLTF.

This clone was seen a single time. The chain uses TRBV6-5 and TRBJ1-5, with TRBD1 as a possible D gene (6 bases). The CDR3 has 14 amino acids. The germline V gene has CDR1 MNHEY and CDR2 SVGAGI. Trimming took 7 bases from V and 4 from J, leaving 14 bases between them. CDR3 region: CASTLQGPNQPQHF. In DNA, the CDR3 is TGTGCCAGCACCTTACAGGGACCAAATCAGCCCCAGCATTTT.

J is TRBJ2-7 and V is TRBV5-4, with D perhaps matching TRBD2 (6 bases). The germline gives CDR1 SGHNT, CDR2 YYREEE (reference sequence). V was trimmed by 3 bases and J by 0 bases, leaving 16 bases between them. The CDR3 sequence is 16 residues long. The CDR3 sequence is CASSWGWDFSSYEQYF. The CDR3 nucleotides read TGTGCCAGCAGCTGGGGCTGGGACTTCAGCTCCTACGAGCAGTACTTC.

This chain uses TRBV2 with TRBJ1-5; the match to TRBD1 covers 8 bases. The junction had 8 bases not matched to a gene; V was cut back by 6 bases and J by 4 bases. Per germline, CDR1 SNHLY and CDR2 FYNNEI. The CDR3 extends over 15 amino acids. CDR3 loop: CASRGSGGVNQPQHF. The CDR3 DNA follows: TGTGCCAGCAGGGGATCAGGGGGCGTTAATCAGCCCCAGCATTTT.

The chain has TRBV6-5 and TRBJ1-4; 7 bases map to TRBD1. V was clipped by 5 bases and J by 5 bases; unmatched bases: 8. The CDR3 runs 15 residues. The germline CDR1 and CDR2 sequences are MNHEY and SVGAGI. The CDR3 DNA sequence: TGTGCCAGCAGTCTCCGACAGGGATCGAATGAAAAACTGTTTTTT. This codes for CASSLRQGSNEKLFF.

This chain uses TRBV9 with TRBJ1-5; D perhaps matches TRBD1 (5 bases). This CDR3 region has 17 residues. With 0 bases removed from V and 4 bases from J, the gap between germline ends came to 17 bases. Germline V gene lookup returns CDR1 SGDLS and CDR2 YYNGEE. CDR3 bases: TGTGCCAGCAGCGTAGGGTTGACAGACGGTCCAAATCAGCCCCAGCATTTT. It specifies CASSVGLTDGPNQPQHF.

This chain uses TRBV28 with TRBJ1-6; 8 bases line up with TRBD1. Trimming cost V 5 bases and J 10 bases; bases outside gene matches: 10. The germline V gene has CDR1 MDHEN and CDR2 SYDVKM. This CDR3 is 15 amino acids long. This CDR3 reads CASSRQGTRNSPLHF. The CDR3 region has the DNA TGTGCCAGCAGTCGACAGGGGACACGGAACTCACCCCTCCACTTT. Combining the CDR3 with reference TRBV28 and TRBJ1-6 gives the whole variable domain DVKVTQSSRYLVKRTGEKVFLECVQDMDHENMFWYRQDPGLGLRLIYFSYDVKMKEKGDIPEGYSVSREKKERFSLILESASTNQTSMYLCASSRQGTRNSPLHFGNGTRLTVT.

The rearrangement joins TRBV3-1 (or the pseudogene TRBV3-2) to TRBJ2-1; D may be TRBD2 (5 bases). The CDR3 runs 13 residues. The V and J ends lost 3 bases and 8 bases respectively, with 11 bases between them. Germline CDR1 is LGHDT and CDR2 is YNNKEL (reference sequence). CDR3 DNA: TGTGCCAGCAGCCATACTGGGAGTGATGAGCAGTTCTTC. Translation: CASSHTGSDEQFF.

The V gene is TRBV27, the J gene TRBJ1-5, with D perhaps matching TRBD1 (5 bases). Trimming removed 8 bases at V and 5 bases at J, with 16 bases between. Germline loops: CDR1 MNHEY, CDR2 SMNVEV (reference sequence). This CDR3 region has 14 residues. The DNA for the CDR3 is TGTGCCAGCGGCTTCCAGGGATTCGATCAGCCCCAGCATTTT. It is translated as CASGFQGFDQPQHF.

The chain uses TRBV5-1 and TRBJ1-4, with D perhaps TRBD1 (5 bases). Trimming removed 0 bases from V and 3 bases from J, with 9 bases in between. Germline lookup yields CDR1 SGHRS and CDR2 YFSETQ. The CDR3 consists of 15 residues. DNA of the CDR3: TGCGCCAGCAGCTTGGGCAGGGCATCTAATGAAAAACTGTTTTTT. Its translation is CASSLGRASNEKLFF. Looking up the rest from reference TRBV5-1 and TRBJ1-4 gives the full variable domain: KAGVTQTPRYLIKTRGQQVTLSCSPISGHRSVSWYQQTPGQGLQFLFEYFSETQRNKGNFPGRFSGRQFSNSRSEMNVSTLELGDSALYLCASSLGRASNEKLFFGSGTQLSVL.

The chain couples TRBV28 to TRBJ1-6; 8 bases agree with TRBD1. The V and J ends lost 5 bases and 14 bases, in that order; junction bases with no gene match: 11. Germline V gives CDR1 MDHEN, CDR2 SYDVKM. The length of the CDR3 is 14 residues. The CDR3 is CASSPPGGSTTLHF. CDR3 coding DNA: TGTGCCAGCAGTCCCCCAGGGGGCTCTACGACCCTCCACTTT.

This clone was recorded once. J is TRBJ1-5 and V is TRBV7-8, with 10 bases matching TRBD1. Per the germline V gene, CDR1 is SGHVS and CDR2 is FQNEAQ. The CDR3 spans 16 residues. Germline trimming cut 5 bases from V and 6 bases from J; bases unmatched to any gene: 10. The CDR3 nucleotides are TGTGCCAGCAGCCCCCTGAGCGGACAGGGGGGTCAGCCCCAGCATTTT. Protein product: CASSPLSGQGGQPQHF. The complete variable domain, with remaining parts taken from reference TRBV7-8 and TRBJ1-5, reads GAGVSQSPRYKVAKRGQDVALRCDPISGHVSLFWYQQALGQGPEFLTYFQNEAQLDKSGLPSDRFFAERPEGSVSTLKIQRTQQEDSAVYLCASSPLSGQGGQPQHFGDGTRLSIL.

The chain recombines TRBV11-3 with TRBJ1-1, with 7 bases fitting TRBD1. After removal of 1 base from V and 1 base from J, the junction contained 6 bases not matched to a gene. This CDR3 has 16 amino acids. Germline lookup yields CDR1 SGHNT and CDR2 YENEEA. The CDR3 bases are TGTGCCAGCAGCTTAGGTTCAACAGGGGAGAACACTGAAGCTTTCTTT. Translated, it gives CASSLGSTGENTEAFF.